A single T cell receptor beta chain is shown here with its context. The clone's antigen remains unknown. Base qualities are not provided; no much larger clone lies one nucleotide away. Healthy HIV-negative adults with no recently reported acute infections or vaccinations were included as donors. Only Caucasian adults living in Nashville, Tennessee, USA were represented among the donors. CD4+ T cells were enriched through magnetic negative selection, after which naive cells were positively selected on CD45RA and the remaining negative fraction served as the memory subset. After blood collection by leukapheresis, PBMCs were isolated using Ficoll-Histopaque density gradient centrifugation and then cryopreserved in the vapor phase of liquid nitrogen. Analytical flow cytometry was used to check the purity and quantity of every magnetically sorted T cell population. Each sorted fraction had its genomic DNA isolated and then quantified by UV absorbance on a Nanodrop 2000c.

Using the deep immunoSEQ assay, TCR CDR3 regions were amplified from genomic DNA by multiplex PCR. For each cell subset, the extracted genomic DNA was distributed evenly across all wells of several immunoSEQ 96-well plates, and each plate served as one replicate. For sorted subsets, each replicate PCR was loaded with around 200 ng genomic DNA, equivalent to about 33,000 T cell genomes. The purified libraries were quantified using a Qubit 3.0 fluorometer, sized with a Bioanalyzer 2100, and then quantified again using the KAPA Library Quantification kit. Every immunoSEQ 96-well plate was sequenced on a dedicated single-read 150-cycle Illumina NextSeq 550 flow cell. On the authors' methods: Because the immunoSEQ output held only junctional sequences and lacked quality scores, the filtering could not match the filtering applied to full-length reads. To assign V/J genes and CDR3, sequences were annotated against IMGT germline references using PyIR, a Python wrapper for IgBLAST v1.9. Any read was removed if the V/J assignment was weak (E-value above 1e-6), the CDR3 was missing, or the read contained stop codons, out-of-frame junctions, or ambiguous translated residues. V3J clonotypes were defined as sequences sharing the same inferred V gene, J gene, and CDR3 amino acid sequence. Percentage overlap between repertoires was calculated by dividing the number of shared unique clonotypes by the size of the smaller repertoire. Repertoire richness was assessed with RTK rarefaction, the Chao1 estimator, and Recon v2.1 estimates of unobserved clonotypes. Generation probabilities for all TCRbeta clonotypes obtained by the gDNA method from a few donors were computed using OLGA. In TCRdb, the immuneACCESS table is reduced to in-frame sequences with V and J assigned. These tables do not hold every clone; where another copy was compared, an unresolved V gene accounts for under half, and the others remain unexplained. That table gives V, J and clone size, and the DNA gave D and trimming. The sample table holds over 2 million clones, of which around 90% were seen once. Of the sample, 0.37% is held by the ten largest clones.

CDR1 and CDR2 are drawn from the germline V gene: MDHEN, SYDVKM. V is shortened by 2 bases, J by 5 bases, and the region joining them spans 7 bases. The CDR3 spans 13 residues, from the cysteine through the phenylalanine. The CDR3 DNA has 39 bases and is translated from base 1. The data derive from a study of shared clonotypes between healthy human individuals (dated by TCRdb to 2018 to 2021). Study-wide context: The cohort comprised a couple of women and a few men aged 18 to 49 years. For each donor, three plates each were used for CD4 naive and CD4 memory, two plates were used for CD8 naive, and one plate was used for CD8 memory. To estimate repertoire size and how much clonotype sharing occurs between individuals, the study deeply sequenced the blood TCR repertoires of 5 or 6 healthy adults. Libraries were prepared and TCR repertoires were sequenced by different laboratories using diverse techniques, in order to increase sequencing depth and limit assay-specific biases. Leukapheresis yielded between about 0.85 and 9.5 billion PBMCs per donor. Broad study findings and their caveats: Compared with non-shared clonotypes, the clonotypes found in all four sorted-subset donors had higher generation probabilities. Sharing across a few donors was observed for around 5% of naive CD4, over 3% of naive CD8, roughly 2.3% of memory CD4, and less than 0.45% of memory CD8 clonotypes. Based on pairwise subsampling, the degree of clonotype sharing among donors was expected to be affected by sequencing depth. Sampling was restricted to blood, and TCR repertoires in tissue are likely to differ from TCR repertoires in blood. Naive subsets generally had larger estimated clonotype richness than memory subsets did. Because the study included only a small number of donors, the genetic and exposure-history diversity represented was limited. Even with the large sequencing depth, rarefaction of the sorted-subset datasets indicated that sequencing was incomplete.

The V and J genes are TRBV28 and TRBJ1-5; a confident D gene designation cannot be given. The sample was naive CD4+ T cells from PBMCs. The cell subset or site label corresponds to: CD45RA+ positively selected. The origin of this receptor is a young man in good health. Some clones in this sample may be carry-over from other donors' samples. The nucleotides are TGTGCCAGCAGTTTAAACGGTGATCAGCCCCAGCATTTT. Its protein reads: CASSLNGDQPQHF. The CDR3 plus the reference TRBV28 and TRBJ1-5 genes for the other parts give the full variable domain: DVKVTQSSRYLVKRTGEKVFLECVQDMDHENMFWYRQDPGLGLRLIYFSYDVKMKEKGDIPEGYSVSREKKERFSLILESASTNQTSMYLCASSLNGDQPQHFGDGTRLSIL.